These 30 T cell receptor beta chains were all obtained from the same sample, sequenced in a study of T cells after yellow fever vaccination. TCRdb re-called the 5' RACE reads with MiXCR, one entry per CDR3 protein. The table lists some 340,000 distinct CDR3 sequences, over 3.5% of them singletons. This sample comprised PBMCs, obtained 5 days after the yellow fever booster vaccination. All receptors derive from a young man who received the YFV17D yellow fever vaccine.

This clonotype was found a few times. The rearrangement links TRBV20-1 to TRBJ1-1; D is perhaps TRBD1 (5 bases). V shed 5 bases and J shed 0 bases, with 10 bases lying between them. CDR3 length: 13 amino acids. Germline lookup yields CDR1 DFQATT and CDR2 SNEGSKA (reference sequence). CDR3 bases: TGCAGTGCTCATCAGGACATGAACACTGAAGCTTTCTTT. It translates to CSAHQDMNTEAFF.

DNA for the CDR3: TGTGCCAGCAGCCCCCATATGGGGGGGCTGAACTATGGCTACACCTTC. Translating it yields CASSPHMGGLNYGYTF. The V and J genes are TRBV7-2 and TRBJ1-2; tentatively, D is TRBD1 (6 bases). The germline V gene encodes CDR1 SGHTA and CDR2 FQGNSA. The CDR3 has 16 residues. V shed 5 bases and J shed 2 bases, with 18 bases lying between them.

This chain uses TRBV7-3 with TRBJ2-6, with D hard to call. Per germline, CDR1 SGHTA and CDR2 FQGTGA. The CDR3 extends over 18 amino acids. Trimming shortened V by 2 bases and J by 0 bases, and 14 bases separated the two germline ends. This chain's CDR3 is CASSLQSPVLSGANVLTF. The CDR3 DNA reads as TGTGCCAGCAGCTTACAGTCGCCAGTCCTCTCTGGGGCCAACGTCCTGACTTTC.

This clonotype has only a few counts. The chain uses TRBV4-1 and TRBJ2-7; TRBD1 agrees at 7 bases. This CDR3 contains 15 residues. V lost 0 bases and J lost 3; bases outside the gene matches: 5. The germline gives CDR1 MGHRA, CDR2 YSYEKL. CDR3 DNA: TGCGCCAGCAGCCAAGACGAGACAGGGTTCTACGAGCAGTACGTC. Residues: CASSQDETGFYEQYV.

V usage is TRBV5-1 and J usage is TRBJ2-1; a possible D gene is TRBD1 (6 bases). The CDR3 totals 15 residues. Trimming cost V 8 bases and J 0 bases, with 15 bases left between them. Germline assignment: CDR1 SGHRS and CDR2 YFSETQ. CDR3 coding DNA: TGCGCCAGTTTACCGGACAGCGTCTCCTACAATGAGCAGTTCTTC. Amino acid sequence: CASLPDSVSYNEQFF.

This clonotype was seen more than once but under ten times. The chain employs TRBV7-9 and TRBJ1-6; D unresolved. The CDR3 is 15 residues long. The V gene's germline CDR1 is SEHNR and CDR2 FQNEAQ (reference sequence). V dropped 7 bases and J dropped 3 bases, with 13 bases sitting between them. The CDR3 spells CASTSKGSYNSPLHF. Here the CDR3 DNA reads TGTGCCAGCACCAGCAAGGGAAGCTATAATTCACCCCTCCACTTT.

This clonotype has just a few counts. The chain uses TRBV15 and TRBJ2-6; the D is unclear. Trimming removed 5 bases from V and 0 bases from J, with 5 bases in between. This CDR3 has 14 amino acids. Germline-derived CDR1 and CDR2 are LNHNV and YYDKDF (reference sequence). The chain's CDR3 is CATSGRSGANVLTF. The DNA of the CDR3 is TGTGCCACCAGCGGCCGCTCTGGGGCCAACGTCCTGACTTTC.

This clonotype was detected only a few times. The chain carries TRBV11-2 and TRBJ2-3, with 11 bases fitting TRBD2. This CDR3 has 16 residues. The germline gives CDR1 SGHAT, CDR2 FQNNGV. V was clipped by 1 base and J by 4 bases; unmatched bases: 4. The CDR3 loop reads CASSLGSGGAADTQYF. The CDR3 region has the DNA TGTGCCAGCAGCTTAGGTAGCGGGGGGGCGGCAGATACGCAGTATTTT.

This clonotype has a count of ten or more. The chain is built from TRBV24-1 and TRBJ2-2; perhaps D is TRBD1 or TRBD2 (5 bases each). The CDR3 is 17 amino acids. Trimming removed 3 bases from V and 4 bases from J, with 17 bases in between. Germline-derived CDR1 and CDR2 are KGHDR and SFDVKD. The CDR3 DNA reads TGTGCCACCAGTGATACATTTTACGCAGGGAGCACCGGGGAGCTGTTTTTT. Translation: CATSDTFYAGSTGELFF.

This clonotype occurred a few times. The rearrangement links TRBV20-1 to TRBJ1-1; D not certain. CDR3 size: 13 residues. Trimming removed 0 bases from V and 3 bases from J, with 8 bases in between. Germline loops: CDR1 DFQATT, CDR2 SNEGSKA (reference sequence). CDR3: CSAREAEYTEAFF. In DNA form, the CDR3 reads TGCAGTGCTAGAGAGGCAGAGTACACTGAAGCTTTCTTT.

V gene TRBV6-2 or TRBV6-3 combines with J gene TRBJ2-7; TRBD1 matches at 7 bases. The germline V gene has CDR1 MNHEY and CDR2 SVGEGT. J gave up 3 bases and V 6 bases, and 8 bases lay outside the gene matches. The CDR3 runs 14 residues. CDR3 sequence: CASRRSGTVYEQYF. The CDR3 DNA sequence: TGTGCCAGCAGAAGATCCGGGACAGTCTACGAGCAGTACTTC.

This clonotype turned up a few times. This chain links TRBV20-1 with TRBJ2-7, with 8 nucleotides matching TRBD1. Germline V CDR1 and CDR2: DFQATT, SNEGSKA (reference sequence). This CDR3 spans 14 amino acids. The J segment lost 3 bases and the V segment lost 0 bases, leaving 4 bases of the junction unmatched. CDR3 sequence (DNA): TGCAGTGCTAGAGAGTCAGGGGGCCTCTACGAGCAGTACGTC. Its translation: CSARESGGLYEQYV.

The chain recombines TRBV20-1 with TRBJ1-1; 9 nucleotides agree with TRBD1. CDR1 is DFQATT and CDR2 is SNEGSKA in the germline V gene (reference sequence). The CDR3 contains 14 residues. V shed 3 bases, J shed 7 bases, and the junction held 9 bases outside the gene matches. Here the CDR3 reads CSASLTGGRGEAFF. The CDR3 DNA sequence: TGCAGTGCTAGTCTCACAGGGGGCCGGGGTGAAGCTTTCTTT.

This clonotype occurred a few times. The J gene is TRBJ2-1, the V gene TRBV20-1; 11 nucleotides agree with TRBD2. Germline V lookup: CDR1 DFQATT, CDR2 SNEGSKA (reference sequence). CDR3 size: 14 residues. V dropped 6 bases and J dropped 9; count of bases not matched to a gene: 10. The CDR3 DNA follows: TGCAGTGCCCTTAGCGGGGGGGCTATGGTTGAGCAGTTCTTC. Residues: CSALSGGAMVEQFF.

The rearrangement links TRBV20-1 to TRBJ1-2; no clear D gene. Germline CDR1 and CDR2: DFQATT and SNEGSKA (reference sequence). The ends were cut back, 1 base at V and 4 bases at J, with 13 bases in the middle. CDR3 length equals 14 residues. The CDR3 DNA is TGCAGTGCTAGAGGGGCCAACTACCTCTATGGCTACACCTTC. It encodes CSARGANYLYGYTF.

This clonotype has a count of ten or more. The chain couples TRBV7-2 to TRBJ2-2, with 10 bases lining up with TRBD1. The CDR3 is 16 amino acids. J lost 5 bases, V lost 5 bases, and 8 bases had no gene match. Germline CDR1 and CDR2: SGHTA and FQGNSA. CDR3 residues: CASSIRGQGTTGELFF. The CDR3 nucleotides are TGTGCCAGCAGCATAAGGGGACAGGGGACGACCGGGGAGCTGTTTTTT.

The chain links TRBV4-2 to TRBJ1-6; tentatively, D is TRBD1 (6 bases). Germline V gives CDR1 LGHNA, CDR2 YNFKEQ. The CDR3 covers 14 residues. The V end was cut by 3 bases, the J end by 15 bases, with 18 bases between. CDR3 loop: CASSQDGTRGFLHF. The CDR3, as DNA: TGTGCCAGCAGCCAGGACGGGACACGGGGGTTCCTCCACTTT.

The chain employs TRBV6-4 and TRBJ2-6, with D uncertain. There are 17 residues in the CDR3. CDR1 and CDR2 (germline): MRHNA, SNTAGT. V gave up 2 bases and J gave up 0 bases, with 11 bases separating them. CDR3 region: CASSDVPLSSGANVLTF. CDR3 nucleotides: TGTGCCAGCAGTGACGTCCCTCTAAGCTCTGGGGCCAACGTCCTGACTTTC.

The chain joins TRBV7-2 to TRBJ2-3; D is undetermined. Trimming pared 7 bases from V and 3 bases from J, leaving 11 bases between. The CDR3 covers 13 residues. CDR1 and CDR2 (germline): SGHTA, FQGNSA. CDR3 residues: CASTASVTDTQYF. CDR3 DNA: TGTGCCAGCACCGCCTCCGTGACAGATACGCAGTATTTT.

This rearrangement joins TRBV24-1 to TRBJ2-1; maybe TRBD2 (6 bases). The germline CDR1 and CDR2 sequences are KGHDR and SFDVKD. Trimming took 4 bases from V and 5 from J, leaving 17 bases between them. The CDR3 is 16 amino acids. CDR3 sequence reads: CATSDPRRRADNEQFF. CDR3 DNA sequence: TGTGCCACCAGTGACCCCCGGAGGAGGGCTGACAATGAGCAGTTCTTC.

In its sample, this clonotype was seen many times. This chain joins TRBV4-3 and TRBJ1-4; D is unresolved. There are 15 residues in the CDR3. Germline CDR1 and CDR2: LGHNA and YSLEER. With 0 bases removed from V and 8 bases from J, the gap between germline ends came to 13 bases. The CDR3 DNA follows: TGCGCCAGCAGCCAAGAGGCGGAAGTCGGGGAAAAACTGTTTTTT. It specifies CASSQEAEVGEKLFF.

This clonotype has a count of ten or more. The CDR3 reads CASNLGAGEEKLFF. The CDR3 DNA sequence: TGTGCCAGCAACTTAGGAGCAGGCGAAGAAAAACTGTTTTTT. This rearrangement joins TRBV6-1 to TRBJ1-4; the D is unclear. The CDR3 loop spans 14 amino acids. Per the germline V gene, CDR1 is MNHNS and CDR2 is SASEGT. The ends were cut back, 7 bases at V and 8 bases at J, with 17 bases in the middle.

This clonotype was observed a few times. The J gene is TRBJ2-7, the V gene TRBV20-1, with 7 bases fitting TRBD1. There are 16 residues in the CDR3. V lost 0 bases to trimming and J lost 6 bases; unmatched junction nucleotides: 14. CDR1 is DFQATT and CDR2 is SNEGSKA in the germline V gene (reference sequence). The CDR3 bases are TGCAGTGCTAGAGACCCCAGAGGGGGCTCTGCCTCCGAGCAGTACGTC. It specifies CSARDPRGGSASEQYV.

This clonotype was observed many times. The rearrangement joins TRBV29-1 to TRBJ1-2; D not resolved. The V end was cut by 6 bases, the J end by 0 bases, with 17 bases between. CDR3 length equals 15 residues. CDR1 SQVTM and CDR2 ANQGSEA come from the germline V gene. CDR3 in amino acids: CSVGPREDANYGYTF. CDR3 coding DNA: TGCAGCGTCGGACCTCGGGAGGACGCTAACTATGGCTACACCTTC.

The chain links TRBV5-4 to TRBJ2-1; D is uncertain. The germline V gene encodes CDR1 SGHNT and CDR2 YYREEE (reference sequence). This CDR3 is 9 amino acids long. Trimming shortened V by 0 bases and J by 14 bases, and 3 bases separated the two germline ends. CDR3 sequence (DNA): TGTGCCAGCAGCTTGGGCGAGTTCTTC. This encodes CASSLGEFF. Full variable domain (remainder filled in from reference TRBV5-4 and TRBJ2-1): ETGVTQSPTHLIKTRGQQVTLRCSSQSGHNTVSWYQQALGQGPQFIFQYYREEENGRGNFPPRFSGLQFPNYSSELNVNALELDDSALYLCASSLGEFFGPGTRLTVL.

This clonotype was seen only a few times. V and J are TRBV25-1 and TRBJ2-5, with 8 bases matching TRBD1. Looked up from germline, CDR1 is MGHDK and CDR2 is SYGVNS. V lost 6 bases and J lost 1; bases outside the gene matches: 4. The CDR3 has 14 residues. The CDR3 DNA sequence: TGTGCCAGCAGGTACCAGGGGGCCCAAGAGACCCAGTACTTC. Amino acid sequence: CASRYQGAQETQYF.

The CDR3: CASSDQGIENTEAFF. Written as DNA, the CDR3 is TGTGCCAGCAGCGACCAGGGTATCGAGAACACTGAAGCTTTCTTT. This rearrangement joins TRBV6-1 to TRBJ1-1; tentative D call: TRBD1 (5 bases). The length of the CDR3 is 15 residues. Trimming left V 6 bases short and J 1 base short, with 15 bases between. Germline loops: CDR1 MNHNS, CDR2 SASEGT.

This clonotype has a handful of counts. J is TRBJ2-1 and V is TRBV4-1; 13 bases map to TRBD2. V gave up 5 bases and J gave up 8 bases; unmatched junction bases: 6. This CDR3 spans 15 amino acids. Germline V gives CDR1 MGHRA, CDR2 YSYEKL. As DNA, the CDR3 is TGCGCCAGCAGCTTCACTAGCGGGGGGGCCGATGAGCAGTTCTTC. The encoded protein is CASSFTSGGADEQFF.

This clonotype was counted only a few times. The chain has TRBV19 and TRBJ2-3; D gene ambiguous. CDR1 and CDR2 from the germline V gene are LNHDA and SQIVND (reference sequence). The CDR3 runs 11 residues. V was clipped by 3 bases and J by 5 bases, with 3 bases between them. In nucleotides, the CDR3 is TGTGCCAGTAGTATGGGAGATACGCAGTATTTT. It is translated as CASSMGDTQYF.

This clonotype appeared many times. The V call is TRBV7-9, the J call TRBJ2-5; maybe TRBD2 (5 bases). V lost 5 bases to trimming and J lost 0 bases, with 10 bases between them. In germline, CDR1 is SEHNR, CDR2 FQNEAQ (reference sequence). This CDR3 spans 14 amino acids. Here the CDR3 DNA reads TGTGCCAGCAGCACAACGGGGTACCAAGAGACCCAGTACTTC. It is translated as CASSTTGYQETQYF.